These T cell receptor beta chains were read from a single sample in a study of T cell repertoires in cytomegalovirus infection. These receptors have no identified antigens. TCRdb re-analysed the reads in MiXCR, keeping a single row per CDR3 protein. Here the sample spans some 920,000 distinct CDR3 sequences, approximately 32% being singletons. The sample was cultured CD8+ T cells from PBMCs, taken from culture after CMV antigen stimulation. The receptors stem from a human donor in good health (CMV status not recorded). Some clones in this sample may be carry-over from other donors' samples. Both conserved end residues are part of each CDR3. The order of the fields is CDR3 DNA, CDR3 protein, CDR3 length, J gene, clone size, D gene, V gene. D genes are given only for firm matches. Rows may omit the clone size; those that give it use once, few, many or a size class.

TGTGCCATCAGCCCGGGGCGTCGGGGCACTGAAGCTTTCTTT	CAISPGRRGTEAFF	14	TRBJ1-1	-	-	TRBV10-3
TGTGCCAGCAGCTACCCTAGGGGGCAAGAGACCCAGTACTTC	CASSYPRGQETQYF	14	TRBJ2-5	-	-	TRBV7-9
TGTGCCACCAGCTCCCCCGTGGGGGGACTCTCCTACGAGCAGTACTTC	CATSSPVGGLSYEQYF	16	TRBJ2-7	-	-	TRBV15
TGCGCCAGCAGTCAAAGGACCAACACCGGGGAGCTGTTTTTT	CASSQRTNTGELFF	14	TRBJ2-2	few	-	TRBV23-1
TGTGCCAGCAGCCCAAGAGCGGGGGGGGAAGAGACCCAGTACTTC	CASSPRAGGEETQYF	15	TRBJ2-5	-	TRBD2	TRBV13
TGTGCCAGCAGCATAAATCCGGGACAGGGACGTGGCTACACCTTC	CASSINPGQGRGYTF	15	TRBJ1-2	few	TRBD1	TRBV7-9
TGTGCCAGTCGACGTGAGGGGACCCACAATGAGCAGTTCTTC	CASRREGTHNEQFF	14	TRBJ2-1	-	-	TRBV19
TGTGCCAGCAGTTACAGGGAGGATACTGAAGCTTTCTTT	CASSYREDTEAFF	13	TRBJ1-1	few	-	TRBV6-5
TGTGCCAGCAGCTTAACGCGGGCCTCAGGGGCCACCGGGGAGCTGTTTTTT	CASSLTRASGATGELFF	17	TRBJ2-2	few	-	TRBV7-3
TGTGCCAGCAGCTTACGACTTAGTAGCGGGGGTTCTGGGGCCAACGTCCTGACTTTC	CASSLRLSSGGSGANVLTF	19	TRBJ2-6	-	TRBD2	TRBV14
TGCGCCAGCAGCCAAGATACCGGGGACCTGGCAGATACGCAGTATTTT	CASSQDTGDLADTQYF	16	TRBJ2-3	-	-	TRBV4-3
TGCAGTGCTAGAGATAGGATTACCACAGATACGCAGTATTTT	CSARDRITTDTQYF	14	TRBJ2-3	few	-	TRBV20-1
TGTGCCAGCAGCCCCGGAGCCGAGCAGTACTTC	CASSPGAEQYF	11	TRBJ2-7	few	-	TRBV12-3/TRBV12-4
TGTGCCATTATGACTAGCGGGGCGAAGAGCACCGGGGAGCTGTTTTTT	CAIMTSGAKSTGELFF	16	TRBJ2-2	-	TRBD2	TRBV10-3
TGCAGTGCTAGAGTCGAGCGGGGAGCCGCCTACAATGAGCAGTTCTTC	CSARVERGAAYNEQFF	16	TRBJ2-1	-	TRBD2	TRBV20-1